This T cell receptor (beta chain) was sequenced during a study of shared clonotypes between healthy human individuals. The CDR3 consists of 14 residues. The V gene end was trimmed by 4 bases and the J gene end by 7 bases; junction bases not matched to a gene: 3. CDR1 and CDR2 from the germline V gene are PRHDT and FYEKMQ (reference sequence). TCRdb keeps only in-frame clones here, not all; method: immunoSEQ multiplex PCR. Of about 560,000 clones in the sample, roughly 72% were seen once. The specimen sequenced was PBMCs. The sequence came from a woman aged 40 to 50 in good health. Some clones in this sample may be carry-over from other donors' samples. The chain links TRBV13 to TRBJ2-1; 11 bases are a match to TRBD2. The CDR3 loop is CASSSRTSGNEQFF. In DNA form, the CDR3 reads TGTGCCAGCAGCTCGAGGACTAGCGGGAATGAGCAGTTCTTC.